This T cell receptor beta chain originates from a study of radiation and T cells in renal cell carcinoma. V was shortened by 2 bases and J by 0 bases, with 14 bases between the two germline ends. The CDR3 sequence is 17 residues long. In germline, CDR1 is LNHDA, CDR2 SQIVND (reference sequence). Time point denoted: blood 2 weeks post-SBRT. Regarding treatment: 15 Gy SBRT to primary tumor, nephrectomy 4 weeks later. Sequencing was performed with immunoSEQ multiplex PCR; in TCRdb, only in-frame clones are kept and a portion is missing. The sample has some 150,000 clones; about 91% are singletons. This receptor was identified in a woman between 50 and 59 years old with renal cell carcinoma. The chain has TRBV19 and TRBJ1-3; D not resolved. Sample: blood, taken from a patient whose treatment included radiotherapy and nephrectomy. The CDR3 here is CASSIQVLGSSGNTIYF. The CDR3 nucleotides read TGTGCCAGTAGTATACAAGTCCTGGGCAGCTCTGGAAACACCATATATTTT.